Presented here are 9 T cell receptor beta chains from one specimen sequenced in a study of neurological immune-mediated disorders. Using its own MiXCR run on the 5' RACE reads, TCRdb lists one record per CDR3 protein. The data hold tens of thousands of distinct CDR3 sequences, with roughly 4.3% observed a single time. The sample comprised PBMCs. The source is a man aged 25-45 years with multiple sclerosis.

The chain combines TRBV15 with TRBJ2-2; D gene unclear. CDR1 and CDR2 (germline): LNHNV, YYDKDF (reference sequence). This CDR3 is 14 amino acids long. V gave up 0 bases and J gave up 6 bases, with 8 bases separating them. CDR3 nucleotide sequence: TGTGCCACCAGCAGAGACTCAATTGCCGGGGAGCTGTTTTTT. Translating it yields CATSRDSIAGELFF.

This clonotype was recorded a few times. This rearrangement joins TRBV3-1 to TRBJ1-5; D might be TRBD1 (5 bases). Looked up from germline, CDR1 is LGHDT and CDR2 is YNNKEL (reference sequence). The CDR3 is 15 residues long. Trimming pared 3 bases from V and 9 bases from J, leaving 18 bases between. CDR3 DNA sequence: TGTGCCAGCAGCCAGGGACCTTTCTTTGGGGGGCCCCAGCATTTT. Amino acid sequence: CASSQGPFFGGPQHF.

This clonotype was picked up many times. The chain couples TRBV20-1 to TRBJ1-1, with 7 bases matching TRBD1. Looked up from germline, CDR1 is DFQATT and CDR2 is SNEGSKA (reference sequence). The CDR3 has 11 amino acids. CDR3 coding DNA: TGCGCCGGACAGGAGGACACTGAAGCTTTCTTT. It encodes CAGQEDTEAFF.

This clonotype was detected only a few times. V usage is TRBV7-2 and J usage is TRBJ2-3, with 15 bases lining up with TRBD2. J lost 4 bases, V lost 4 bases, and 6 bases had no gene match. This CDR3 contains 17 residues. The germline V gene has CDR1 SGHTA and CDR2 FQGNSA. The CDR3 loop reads CASSSGLAGGIADTQYF. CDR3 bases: TGTGCCAGCAGCTCCGGACTAGCGGGGGGGATTGCAGATACGCAGTATTTT. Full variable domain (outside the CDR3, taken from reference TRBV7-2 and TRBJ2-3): GAGVSQSPSNKVTEKGKDVELRCDPISGHTALYWYRQSLGQGLEFLIYFQGNSAPDKSGLPSDRFSAERTGGSVSTLTIQRTQQEDSAVYLCASSSGLAGGIADTQYFGPGTRLTVL.

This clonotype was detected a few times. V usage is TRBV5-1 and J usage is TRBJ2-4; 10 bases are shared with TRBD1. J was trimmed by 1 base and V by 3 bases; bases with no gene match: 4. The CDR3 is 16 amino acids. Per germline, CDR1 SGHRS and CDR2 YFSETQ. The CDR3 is CASSSPGQGAKNIQYF. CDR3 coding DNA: TGCGCCAGCAGCTCCCCGGGACAGGGGGCCAAAAACATTCAGTACTTC.

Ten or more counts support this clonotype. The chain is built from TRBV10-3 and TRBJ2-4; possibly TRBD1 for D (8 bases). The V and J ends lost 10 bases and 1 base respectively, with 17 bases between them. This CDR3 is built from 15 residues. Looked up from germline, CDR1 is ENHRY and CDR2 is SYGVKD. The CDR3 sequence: CATSTGEGAKNIQYF. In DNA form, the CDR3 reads TGTGCCACGTCGACAGGGGAGGGGGCCAAAAACATTCAGTACTTC.

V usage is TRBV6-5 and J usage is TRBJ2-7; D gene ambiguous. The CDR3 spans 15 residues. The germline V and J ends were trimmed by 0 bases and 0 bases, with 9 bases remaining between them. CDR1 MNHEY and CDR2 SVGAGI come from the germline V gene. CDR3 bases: TGTGCCAGCAGTTACTCGAGTAGGAGCTCCTACGAGCAGTACTTC. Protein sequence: CASSYSSRSSYEQYF.

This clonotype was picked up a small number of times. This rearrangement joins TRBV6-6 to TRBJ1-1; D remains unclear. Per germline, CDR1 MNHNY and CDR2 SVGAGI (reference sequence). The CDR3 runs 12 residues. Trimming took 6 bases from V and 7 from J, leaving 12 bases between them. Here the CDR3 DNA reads TGTGCCAGCAGCCTGACATTTTTTGAAGCTTTCTTT. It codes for CASSLTFFEAFF.

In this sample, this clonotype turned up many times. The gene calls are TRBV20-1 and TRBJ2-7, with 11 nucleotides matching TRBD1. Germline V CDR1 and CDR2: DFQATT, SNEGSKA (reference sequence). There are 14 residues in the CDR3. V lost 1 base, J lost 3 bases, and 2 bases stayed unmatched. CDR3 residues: CSARAGTGGYEQYF. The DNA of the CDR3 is TGCAGTGCTAGAGCCGGGACAGGGGGCTACGAGCAGTACTTC.